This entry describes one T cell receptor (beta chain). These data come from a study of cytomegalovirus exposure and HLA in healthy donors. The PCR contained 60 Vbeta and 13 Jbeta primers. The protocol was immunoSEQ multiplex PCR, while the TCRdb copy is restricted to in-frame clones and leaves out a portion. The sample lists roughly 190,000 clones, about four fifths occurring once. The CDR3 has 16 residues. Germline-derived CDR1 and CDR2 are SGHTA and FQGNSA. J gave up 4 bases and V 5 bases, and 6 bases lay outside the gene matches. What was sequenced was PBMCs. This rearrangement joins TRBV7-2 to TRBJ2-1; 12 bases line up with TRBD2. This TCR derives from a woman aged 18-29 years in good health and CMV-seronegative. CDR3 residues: CASSLKGLAGYNEQFF. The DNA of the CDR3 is TGTGCCAGCAGCCTTAAAGGACTAGCGGGATACAATGAGCAGTTCTTC.